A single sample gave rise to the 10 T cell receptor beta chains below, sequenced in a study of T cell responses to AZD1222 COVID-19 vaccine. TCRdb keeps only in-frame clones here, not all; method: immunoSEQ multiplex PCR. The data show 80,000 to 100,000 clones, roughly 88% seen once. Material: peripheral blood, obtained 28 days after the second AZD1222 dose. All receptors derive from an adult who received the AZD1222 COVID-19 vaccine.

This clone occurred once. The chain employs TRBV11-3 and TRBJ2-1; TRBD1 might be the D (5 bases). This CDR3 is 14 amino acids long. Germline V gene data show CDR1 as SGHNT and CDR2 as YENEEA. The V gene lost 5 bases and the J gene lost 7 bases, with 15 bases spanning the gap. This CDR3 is CASSPSRVGNEQFF. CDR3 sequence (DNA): TGTGCCAGCAGCCCCTCCAGGGTGGGGAATGAGCAGTTCTTC. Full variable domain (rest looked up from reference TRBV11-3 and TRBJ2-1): EAGVVQSPRYKIIEKKQPVAFWCNPISGHNTLYWYLQNLGQGPELLIRYENEEAVDDSQLPKDRFSAERLKGVDSTLKIQPAELGDSAVYLCASSPSRVGNEQFFGPGTRLTVL.

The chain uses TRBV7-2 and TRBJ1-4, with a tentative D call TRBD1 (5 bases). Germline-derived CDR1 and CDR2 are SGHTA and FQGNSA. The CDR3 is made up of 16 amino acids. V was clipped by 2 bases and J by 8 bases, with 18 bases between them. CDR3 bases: TGTGCCAGCAGCTTACCTAGAGCGGGGGGTCGCGAAAAACTGTTTTTT. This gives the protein CASSLPRAGGREKLFF.

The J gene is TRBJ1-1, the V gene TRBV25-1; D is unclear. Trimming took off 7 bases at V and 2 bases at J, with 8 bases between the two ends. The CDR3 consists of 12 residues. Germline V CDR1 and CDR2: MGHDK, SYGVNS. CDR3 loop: CASMSGNTEAFF. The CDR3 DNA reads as TGTGCCAGCATGTCCGGAAACACTGAAGCTTTCTTT.

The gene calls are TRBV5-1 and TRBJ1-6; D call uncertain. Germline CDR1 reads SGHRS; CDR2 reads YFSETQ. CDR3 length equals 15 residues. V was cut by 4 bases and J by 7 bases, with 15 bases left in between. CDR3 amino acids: CASSPSRALNSPLHF. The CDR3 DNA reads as TGCGCCAGCAGCCCGTCCCGGGCCCTAAATTCACCCCTCCACTTT.

The CDR3 DNA follows: TGCGCCAGCAGCCCCTGGACATCAGACAACACTGAAGCTTTCTTT. Residues: CASSPWTSDNTEAFF. J is TRBJ1-1 and V is TRBV5-1; D might be TRBD1 (5 bases). Germline loops: CDR1 SGHRS, CDR2 YFSETQ. The V gene lost 4 bases and the J gene lost 2 bases, with 15 bases spanning the gap. This CDR3 spans 15 amino acids.

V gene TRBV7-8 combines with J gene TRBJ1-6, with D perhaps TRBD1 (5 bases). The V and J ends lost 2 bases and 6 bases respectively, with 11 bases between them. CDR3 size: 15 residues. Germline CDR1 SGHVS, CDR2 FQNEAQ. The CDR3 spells CASSLIRQGNSPLHF. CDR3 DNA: TGTGCCAGCAGCTTAATCCGGCAGGGTAATTCACCCCTCCACTTT.

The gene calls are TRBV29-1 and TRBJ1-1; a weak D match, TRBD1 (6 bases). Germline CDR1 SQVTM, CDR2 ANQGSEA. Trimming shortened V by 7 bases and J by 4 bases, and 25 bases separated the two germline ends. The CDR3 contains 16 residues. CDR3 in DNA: TGCAGCGGACAGGTTGGACGGTACCTTGGGGGCACTGAAGCTTTCTTT. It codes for CSGQVGRYLGGTEAFF.

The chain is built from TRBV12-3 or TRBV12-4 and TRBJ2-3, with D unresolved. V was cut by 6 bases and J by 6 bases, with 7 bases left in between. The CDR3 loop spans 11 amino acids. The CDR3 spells CASSFGDTQYF. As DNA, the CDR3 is TGTGCCAGCAGCTTTGGGGATACGCAGTATTTT.

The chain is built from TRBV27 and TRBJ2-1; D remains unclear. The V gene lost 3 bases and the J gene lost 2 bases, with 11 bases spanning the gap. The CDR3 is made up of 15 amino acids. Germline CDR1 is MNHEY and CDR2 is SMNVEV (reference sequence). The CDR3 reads CASSFSPATYNEQFF. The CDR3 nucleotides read TGTGCCAGCAGTTTTAGTCCGGCTACCTACAATGAGCAGTTCTTC.

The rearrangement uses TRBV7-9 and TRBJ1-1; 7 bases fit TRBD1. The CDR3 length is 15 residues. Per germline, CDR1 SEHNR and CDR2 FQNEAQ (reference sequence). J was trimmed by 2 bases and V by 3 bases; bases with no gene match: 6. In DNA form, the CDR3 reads TGTGCCAGCAGCTTCGACAGGGATCGTAACACTGAAGCTTTCTTT. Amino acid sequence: CASSFDRDRNTEAFF.